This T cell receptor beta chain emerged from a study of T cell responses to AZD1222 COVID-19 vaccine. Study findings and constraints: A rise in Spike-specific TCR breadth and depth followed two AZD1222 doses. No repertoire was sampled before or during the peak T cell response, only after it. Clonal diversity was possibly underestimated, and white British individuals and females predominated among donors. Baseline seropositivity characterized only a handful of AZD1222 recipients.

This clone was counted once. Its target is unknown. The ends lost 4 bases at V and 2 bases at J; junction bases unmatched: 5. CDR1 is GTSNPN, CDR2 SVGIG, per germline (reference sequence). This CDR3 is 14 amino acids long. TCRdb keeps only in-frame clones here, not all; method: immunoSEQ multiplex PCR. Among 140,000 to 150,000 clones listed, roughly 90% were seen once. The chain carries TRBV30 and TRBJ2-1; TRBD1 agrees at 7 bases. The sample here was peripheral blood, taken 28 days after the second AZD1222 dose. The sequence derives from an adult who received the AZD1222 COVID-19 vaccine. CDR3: CAWNLGGPYNEQFF. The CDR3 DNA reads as TGTGCCTGGAATTTAGGGGGCCCCTACAATGAGCAGTTCTTC.